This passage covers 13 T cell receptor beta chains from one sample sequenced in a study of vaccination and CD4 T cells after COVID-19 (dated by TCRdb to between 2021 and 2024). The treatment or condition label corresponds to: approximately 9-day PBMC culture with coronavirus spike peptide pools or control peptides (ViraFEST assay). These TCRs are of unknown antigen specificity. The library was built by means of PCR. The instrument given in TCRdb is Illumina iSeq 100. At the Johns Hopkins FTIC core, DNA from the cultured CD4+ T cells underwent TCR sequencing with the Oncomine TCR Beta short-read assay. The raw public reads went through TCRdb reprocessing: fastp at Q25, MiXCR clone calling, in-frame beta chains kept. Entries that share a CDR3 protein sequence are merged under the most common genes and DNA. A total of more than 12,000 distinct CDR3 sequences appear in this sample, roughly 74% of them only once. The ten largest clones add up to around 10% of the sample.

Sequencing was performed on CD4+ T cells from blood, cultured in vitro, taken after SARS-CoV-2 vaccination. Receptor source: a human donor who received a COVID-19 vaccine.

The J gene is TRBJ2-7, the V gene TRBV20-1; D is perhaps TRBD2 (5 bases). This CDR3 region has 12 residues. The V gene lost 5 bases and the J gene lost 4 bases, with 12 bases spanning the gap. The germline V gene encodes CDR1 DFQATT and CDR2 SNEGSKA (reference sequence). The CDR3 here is CSAERTGYEQYF. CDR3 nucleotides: TGCAGTGCTGAAAGGACGGGATACGAGCAGTACTTC.

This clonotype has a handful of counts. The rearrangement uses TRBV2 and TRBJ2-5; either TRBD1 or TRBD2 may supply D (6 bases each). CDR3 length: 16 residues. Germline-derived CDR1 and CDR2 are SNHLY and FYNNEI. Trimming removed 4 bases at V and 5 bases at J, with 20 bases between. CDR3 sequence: CASSVSTGSAGETQYF. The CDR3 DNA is TGTGCCAGCAGTGTATCCACAGGGTCTGCGGGGGAGACCCAGTACTTC.

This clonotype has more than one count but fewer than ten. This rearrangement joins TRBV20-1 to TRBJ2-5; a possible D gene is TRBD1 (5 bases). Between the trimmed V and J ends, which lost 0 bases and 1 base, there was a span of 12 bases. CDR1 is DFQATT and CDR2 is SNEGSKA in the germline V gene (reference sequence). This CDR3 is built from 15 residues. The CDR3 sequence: CSARDATGPQETQYF. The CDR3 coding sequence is TGCAGTGCTAGAGATGCTACAGGACCCCAAGAGACCCAGTACTTC.

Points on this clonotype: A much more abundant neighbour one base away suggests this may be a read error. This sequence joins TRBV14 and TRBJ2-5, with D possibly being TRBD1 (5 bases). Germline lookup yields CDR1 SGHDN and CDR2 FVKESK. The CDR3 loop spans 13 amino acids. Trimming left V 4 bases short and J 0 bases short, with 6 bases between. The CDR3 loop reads CASSRTNQETQYF. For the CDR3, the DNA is TGTGCCAGCAGCCGGACAAACCAAGAGACCCAGTACTTC.

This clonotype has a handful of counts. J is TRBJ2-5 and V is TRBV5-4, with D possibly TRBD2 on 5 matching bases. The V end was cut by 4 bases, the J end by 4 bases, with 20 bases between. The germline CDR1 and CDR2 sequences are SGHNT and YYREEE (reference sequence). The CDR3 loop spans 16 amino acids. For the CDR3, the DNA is TGTGCCAGCAGCCTAACTATGGGGATGGAGGTAGAGACCCAGTACTTC. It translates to CASSLTMGMEVETQYF.

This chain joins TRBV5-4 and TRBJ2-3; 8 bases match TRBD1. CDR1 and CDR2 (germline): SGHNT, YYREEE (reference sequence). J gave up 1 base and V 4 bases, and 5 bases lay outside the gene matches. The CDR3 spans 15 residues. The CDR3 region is CASSVNRGGTDTQYF. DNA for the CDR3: TGTGCCAGCAGCGTGAACAGGGGGGGCACAGATACGCAGTATTTT.

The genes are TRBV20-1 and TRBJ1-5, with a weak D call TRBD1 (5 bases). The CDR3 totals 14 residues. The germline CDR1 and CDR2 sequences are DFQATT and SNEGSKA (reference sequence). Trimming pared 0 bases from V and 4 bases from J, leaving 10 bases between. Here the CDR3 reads CSAREMRGNQPQHF. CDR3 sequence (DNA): TGCAGTGCTAGAGAAATGAGGGGAAATCAGCCCCAGCATTTT.

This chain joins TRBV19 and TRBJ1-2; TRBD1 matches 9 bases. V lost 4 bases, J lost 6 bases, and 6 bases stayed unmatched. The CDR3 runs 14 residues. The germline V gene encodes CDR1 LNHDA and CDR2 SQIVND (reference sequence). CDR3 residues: CASSTGQGFNGYTF. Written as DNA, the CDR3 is TGTGCCAGTAGTACAGGACAGGGGTTCAATGGCTACACCTTC.

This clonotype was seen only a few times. CDR3 sequence reads: CASSLVVGGQTGELFF. CDR3 coding DNA: TGTGCCAGCAGCTTGGTTGTGGGGGGGCAGACCGGGGAGCTGTTTTTT. This sequence joins TRBV5-4 and TRBJ2-2, with D perhaps TRBD2 (7 bases). Per the germline V gene, CDR1 is SGHNT and CDR2 is YYREEE (reference sequence). The CDR3 spans 16 residues. V was trimmed by 0 bases and J by 5 bases, leaving 14 bases between them.

In nucleotides, the CDR3 is TGTGCCACCAGCCAGCAGGGGCGGCCCCAGCATTTT. This translates into CATSQQGRPQHF. V and J are TRBV24-1 and TRBJ1-5; TRBD1 is a possible D gene (6 bases). This CDR3 is 12 amino acids long. Germline V gene sequence: CDR1 KGHDR, CDR2 SFDVKD. The V end lost 7 bases, the J end lost 9 bases, and 12 bases lay between the germline ends.

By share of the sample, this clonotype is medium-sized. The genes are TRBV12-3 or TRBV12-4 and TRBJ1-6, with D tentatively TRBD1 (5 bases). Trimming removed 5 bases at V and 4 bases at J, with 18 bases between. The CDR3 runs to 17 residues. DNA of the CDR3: TGTGCCAGCAGTAGAGCTCGGACACCAACTTATAATTCACCCCTCCACTTT. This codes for CASSRARTPTYNSPLHF.

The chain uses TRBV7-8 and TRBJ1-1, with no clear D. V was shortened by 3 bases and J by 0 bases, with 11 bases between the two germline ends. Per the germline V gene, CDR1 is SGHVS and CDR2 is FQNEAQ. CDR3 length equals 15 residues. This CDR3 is CASSLVAIVNTEAFF. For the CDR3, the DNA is TGTGCCAGCAGCTTGGTTGCAATTGTGAACACTGAAGCTTTCTTT.

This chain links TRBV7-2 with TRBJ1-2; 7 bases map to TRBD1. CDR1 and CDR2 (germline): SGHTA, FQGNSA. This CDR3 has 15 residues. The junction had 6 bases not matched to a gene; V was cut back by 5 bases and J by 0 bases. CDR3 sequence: CASSARDRSNYGYTF. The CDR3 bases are TGTGCCAGCAGCGCGCGGGACAGATCTAACTATGGCTACACCTTC.